Below, 14 T cell receptor beta chains from the same sample are listed, as sequenced in a study of T cells after yellow fever vaccination. Using its own MiXCR run on the 5' RACE reads, TCRdb lists one record per CDR3 protein. The sample shows roughly 310,000 distinct CDR3 sequences, 3.6% of them seen only once. Sequenced here: PBMCs, sampled on the day of the yellow fever booster vaccination. These receptors all come from a man aged 18 to 29 who received the YFV17D yellow fever vaccine.

A few counts support this clonotype. V is TRBV4-1 and J is TRBJ2-5, with TRBD2 identical over 9 bases. This CDR3 spans 18 amino acids. Trimming at V came to 4 bases and at J to 5 bases, leaving 17 bases not matched to a gene. Germline CDR1 is MGHRA and CDR2 is YSYEKL. The CDR3 nucleotides read TGCGCCAGCAGCCTCCTGGATTTGGTAGCGGGGGCCGGGGAGACCCAGTACTTC. The encoded protein is CASSLLDLVAGAGETQYF.

The table lists this clonotype with many counts. The chain uses TRBV28 and TRBJ2-7; D unclear. The ends were cut back, 11 bases at V and 5 bases at J, with 13 bases in the middle. The CDR3 length is 11 residues. The germline CDR1 and CDR2 sequences are MDHEN and SYDVKM. CDR3 protein: CAGPWGDEQYV. The CDR3 DNA sequence: TGTGCCGGGCCCTGGGGTGACGAGCAGTACGTC.

The chain recombines TRBV27 with TRBJ2-3, with TRBD2 matching 9 bases. The junction had 10 bases not matched to a gene; V was cut back by 3 bases and J by 6 bases. CDR3 length equals 16 residues. CDR1 is MNHEY, CDR2 SMNVEV, per germline (reference sequence). The CDR3 protein is CASSFWLAGSPDTQYF. Here the CDR3 DNA reads TGTGCCAGCAGTTTTTGGCTAGCGGGATCCCCCGATACGCAGTATTTT.

This clonotype was observed many times. The rearrangement joins TRBV5-5 to TRBJ1-2; D is possibly TRBD1 (5 bases). The germline V and J ends were trimmed by 6 bases and 2 bases, with 14 bases remaining between them. The germline V gene has CDR1 SGHKS and CDR2 YYEKEE (reference sequence). This CDR3 has 14 residues. The CDR3 DNA reads as TGTGCCAGCACCTCGGGGCGGAAAAACTATGGCTACACCTTC. It is translated as CASTSGRKNYGYTF.

This clonotype was seen ten or more times. This chain joins TRBV5-1 and TRBJ1-1, with unresolved D. V lost 0 bases and J 5 bases, leaving 5 bases between the germline ends. Germline V gene lookup returns CDR1 SGHRS and CDR2 YFSETQ. This CDR3 region has 12 residues. The CDR3 DNA reads as TGCGCCAGCAGCTTGGGAAGAACTGAAGCTTTCTTT. This codes for CASSLGRTEAFF.

This clonotype was counted many times. CDR3 sequence: CASSRLAGADTQYF. CDR3 bases: TGCGCCAGCAGCCGACTAGCGGGGGCAGATACGCAGTATTTT. J is TRBJ2-3 and V is TRBV5-1; TRBD2 matches 12 bases. Per germline, CDR1 SGHRS and CDR2 YFSETQ. CDR3 length equals 14 residues. V dropped 4 bases and J dropped 4; count of bases not matched to a gene: 1.

This clonotype was detected many times. The genes are TRBV12-3 or TRBV12-4 and TRBJ2-7, with no clear D. Trimming removed 2 bases at V and 0 bases at J, with 8 bases between. The CDR3 has 14 amino acids. This CDR3 reads CASSLKGSSYEQYF. The CDR3 DNA sequence: TGTGCCAGCAGTTTAAAGGGCAGCTCCTACGAGCAGTACTTC.

This clonotype was detected ten times or more. V is TRBV27 and J is TRBJ2-2; 10 bases are a match to TRBD2. The J segment lost 7 bases and the V segment lost 7 bases, leaving 3 bases of the junction unmatched. Per germline, CDR1 MNHEY and CDR2 SMNVEV (reference sequence). This CDR3 has 13 residues. CDR3 amino acids: CASIAGGYGELFF. DNA for the CDR3: TGTGCCAGCATAGCGGGGGGTTACGGGGAGCTGTTTTTT.

This clonotype has ten or more counts. This chain joins TRBV7-9 and TRBJ2-3; D is undetermined. Deletions cut 1 base from V and 2 bases from J, with 7 bases between. CDR1 is SEHNR, CDR2 FQNEAQ, per germline (reference sequence). The CDR3 runs to 14 residues. The CDR3 spells CASSLVFITDTQYF. The CDR3 coding sequence is TGTGCCAGCAGCTTAGTTTTTATCACAGATACGCAGTATTTT.

In its sample, this clonotype was seen a few times. The rearrangement links TRBV7-9 to TRBJ1-4; D unclear. The CDR3 contains 14 residues. V was clipped by 1 base and J by 6 bases, with 9 bases between them. Germline V gene lookup returns CDR1 SEHNR and CDR2 FQNEAQ (reference sequence). For the CDR3, the DNA is TGTGCCAGCAGCTTAGGAGGCAACCATGAAAAACTGTTTTTT. Residues: CASSLGGNHEKLFF.

This clonotype was counted between two and nine times. CDR3 nucleotide sequence: TGTGCCAGCAGTTTGAGATTGTGGGATAATGAAAAACTGTTTTTT. Translating it yields CASSLRLWDNEKLFF. The V call is TRBV12-3 or TRBV12-4, the J call TRBJ1-4; D gene ambiguous. Trimming left V 3 bases short and J 4 bases short, with 12 bases between. The CDR3 extends over 15 amino acids.

This clonotype was counted ten times or more. CDR3 loop: CAWSQYYGYTF. The CDR3 region has the DNA TGTGCCTGGAGTCAGTACTATGGCTACACCTTC. The genes are TRBV30 and TRBJ1-2; D remains ambiguous. Germline assignment: CDR1 GTSNPN and CDR2 SVGIG (reference sequence). There are 11 residues in the CDR3. Trimming pared 2 bases from V and 3 bases from J, leaving 4 bases between. Full variable domain (outside the CDR3, taken from reference TRBV30 and TRBJ1-2): SQTIHQWPATLVQPVGSPLSLECTVEGTSNPNLYWYRQAAGRGLQLLFYSVGIGQISSEVPQNLSASRPQDRQFILSSKKLLLSDSGFYLCAWSQYYGYTFGSGTRLTVV.

This clonotype has at least ten counts. V gene TRBV7-2 combines with J gene TRBJ2-1, with a weak D call TRBD2 (6 bases). Per the germline V gene, CDR1 is SGHTA and CDR2 is FQGNSA. CDR3 length equals 14 residues. With 4 bases removed from V and 6 bases from J, the gap between germline ends came to 13 bases. CDR3 in DNA: TGTGCCAGCAGCTGGGGGGAGGAGGGCAATGAGCAGTTCTTC. Its protein product is CASSWGEEGNEQFF.

This clonotype was counted at least ten times. The CDR3 here is CASRDWETQYF. The DNA of the CDR3 is TGCGCCAGCAGGGATTGGGAGACCCAGTACTTC. The rearrangement uses TRBV5-1 and TRBJ2-5; D gene unclear. The CDR3 loop spans 11 amino acids. Trimming took off 5 bases at V and 5 bases at J, with 7 bases between the two ends. Per germline, CDR1 SGHRS and CDR2 YFSETQ.